A selection of T cell receptor beta chains follows, all from one sample in a study of cytomegalovirus exposure and HLA in healthy donors. TCRdb's table, derived via immunoSEQ multiplex PCR, lists solely in-frame clones and lacks some. Of fewer than 150,000 clones listed, 85% were seen once; the top ten hold about 7%. The material sequenced was PBMCs. The receptors derive from a woman in her twenties or thirties in good health and CMV-seropositive. Both conserved end residues are trimmed from each CDR3.

J gene	V gene	CDR3 protein
TRBJ2-3	TRBV18	ASSPLLAGRTDTQY
TRBJ1-2	TRBV7-9	SSSLSGSSAT
TRBJ2-2	TRBV10-1	ASRGGSNTGELF
TRBJ1-2	TRBV30	AWSDEQGNEEGYT
TRBJ2-2	TRBV11-2	ASSLRQGIRELF
TRBJ2-1	TRBV27	ASSSTPGLWAPGF
TRBJ2-7	TRBV5-8	ASSLEGLATYEQY
TRBJ2-1	TRBV11-2	ASSLRGGGGVANEQF
TRBJ1-6	TRBV7-3	ASSLGGNTYNSPLH
TRBJ1-2	TRBV28	ASSPGQGGGYT
TRBJ2-7	TRBV6-5	ASSRQPSFYEQY
TRBJ2-7	TRBV27	ASSLKPGGALPYEQY
TRBJ2-3	TRBV7-9	ASSFQYSGGTTDTQY
TRBJ2-3	TRBV4-2	ASSQGEGQY